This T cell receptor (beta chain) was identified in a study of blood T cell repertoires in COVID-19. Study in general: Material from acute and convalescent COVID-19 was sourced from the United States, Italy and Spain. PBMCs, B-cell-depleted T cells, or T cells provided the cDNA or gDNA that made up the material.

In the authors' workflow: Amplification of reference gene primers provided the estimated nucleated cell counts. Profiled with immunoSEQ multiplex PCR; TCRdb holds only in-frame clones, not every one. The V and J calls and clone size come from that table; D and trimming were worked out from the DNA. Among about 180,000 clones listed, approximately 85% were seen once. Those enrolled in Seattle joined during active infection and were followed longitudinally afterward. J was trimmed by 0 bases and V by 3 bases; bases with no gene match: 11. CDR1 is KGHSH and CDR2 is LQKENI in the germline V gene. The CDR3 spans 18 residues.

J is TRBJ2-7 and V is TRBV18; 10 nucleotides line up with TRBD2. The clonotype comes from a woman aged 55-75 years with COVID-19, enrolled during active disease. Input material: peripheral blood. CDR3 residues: CASSPTRGLAGASYEQYF. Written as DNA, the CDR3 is TGTGCCAGCTCACCGACTCGTGGCCTAGCGGGAGCCTCCTACGAGCAGTACTTC.